A single sample is the source of the 30 T cell receptor beta chains below, sequenced in a study of blood T cell repertoires in COVID-19. TCRdb's table, derived via immunoSEQ multiplex PCR, lists solely in-frame clones and lacks some. The sample lists about 77,000 clones, around 88% occurring once. The sample was peripheral blood. The receptors stem from a woman of 80 years or more with acute or convalescent COVID-19.

This clone showed up just once. The sample has other DNA sequences that encode this CDR3 too. V usage is TRBV6-5 and J usage is TRBJ2-5, with D tentatively TRBD2 (5 bases). This CDR3 has 13 amino acids. Germline V gene data show CDR1 as MNHEY and CDR2 as SVGAGI. V lost 2 bases, J lost 1 base, and 5 bases lay in between. CDR3 amino acids: CASSYRGQETQYF. CDR3 bases: TGTGCCAGCAGTTACCGGGGCCAAGAGACCCAGTACTTC.

The rearrangement joins TRBV6-2 or TRBV6-3 to TRBJ2-3; 8 bases are a match to TRBD2. Germline values: CDR1 MNHEY, CDR2 SVGEGT. The CDR3 runs to 14 residues. The V segment lost 6 bases and the J segment 2 bases; nucleotides outside the gene matches: 4. CDR3 in DNA: TGTGCCAGCAGCCGGGGGGGGCCCACAGATACGCAGTATTTT. It codes for CASSRGGPTDTQYF.

The genes are TRBV5-5 and TRBJ2-5, with 7 bases aligning to TRBD1. Trimming removed 3 bases from V and 2 bases from J; junction bases left unmatched: 4. CDR1 is SGHKS, CDR2 YYEKEE, per germline (reference sequence). The CDR3 length is 14 residues. CDR3 protein: CASSWGTAQETQYF. CDR3 sequence (DNA): TGTGCCAGCAGCTGGGGGACAGCACAAGAGACCCAGTACTTC.

This rearrangement joins TRBV5-1 to TRBJ2-1; 13 positions agree with TRBD2. The CDR3 has 15 residues. With V trimmed by 5 bases and J by 8 bases, 7 bases remained unmatched. Germline assignment: CDR1 SGHRS and CDR2 YFSETQ. CDR3 residues: CASSSGTSGIDEQFF. For the CDR3, the DNA is TGCGCCAGCAGTTCGGGGACTAGCGGGATAGATGAGCAGTTCTTC.

The V gene is TRBV6-6, the J gene TRBJ1-5; D is undetermined. This CDR3 is built from 12 residues. V was trimmed by 4 bases and J by 5 bases, leaving 6 bases between them. Germline lookup yields CDR1 MNHNY and CDR2 SVGAGI (reference sequence). CDR3 DNA sequence: TGTGCCAGCAGTTCCCCCTATCAGCCCCAGCATTTT. Amino acid sequence: CASSSPYQPQHF.

This sequence joins TRBV25-1 and TRBJ1-2; no firm D call. From germline, CDR1 is MGHDK and CDR2 SYGVNS. The germline V and J ends were trimmed by 1 base and 7 bases, with 7 bases remaining between them. The CDR3 spans 12 residues. CDR3: CASSEWPSGYTF. CDR3 DNA sequence: TGTGCCAGCAGTGAATGGCCCTCTGGCTACACCTTC.

This clone was counted once. The chain has TRBV5-1 and TRBJ2-5; 11 bases agree with TRBD2. This CDR3 comprises 15 residues. The V gene's germline CDR1 is SGHRS and CDR2 YFSETQ. V lost 5 bases, J lost 2 bases, and 5 bases stayed unmatched. In DNA form, the CDR3 reads TGCGCCAGCAGTCCGGGACTAGCGGAACAAGAGACCCAGTACTTC. This encodes CASSPGLAEQETQYF.

A remark on this clone: One junction end disagrees with the germline gene, perhaps due to a read error. V and J are TRBV12-5 and TRBJ2-1; tentative D call: TRBD2 (6 bases). CDR1 is LGHNT and CDR2 is FRNRAP in the germline V gene. The CDR3 extends over 12 amino acids. The CDR3 DNA is TGTGCTAGTGGGTTGGAGGGAGTTGAGCAGTTCTTC. It encodes CASGLEGVEQFF.

This clone has a handful of counts. The rearrangement uses TRBV6-1 and TRBJ1-5; D remains ambiguous. Per the germline V gene, CDR1 is MNHNS and CDR2 is SASEGT. Trimming removed 1 base at V and 6 bases at J, with 10 bases between. The CDR3 runs 14 residues. The CDR3 loop reads CASSEVWGGQPQHF. The CDR3, as DNA: TGTGCCAGCAGTGAAGTCTGGGGAGGTCAGCCCCAGCATTTT.

This clone was recorded a few times. V usage is TRBV20-1 and J usage is TRBJ1-2; D is ambiguous. CDR3 length: 11 amino acids. Germline V CDR1 and CDR2: DFQATT, SNEGSKA (reference sequence). With 3 bases removed from V and 8 bases from J, the gap between germline ends came to 10 bases. The CDR3: CSASNPRGYTF. The CDR3 DNA sequence: TGCAGTGCTAGTAATCCTAGGGGCTACACCTTC.

The V call is TRBV11-3, the J call TRBJ2-2, with D perhaps matching TRBD2 (6 bases). Germline V gene lookup returns CDR1 SGHNT and CDR2 YENEEA. The CDR3 has 16 residues. V lost 1 base and J lost 3, with 12 bases in between. The CDR3 nucleotides read TGTGCCAGCAGCTTAGCCCGGGGGACTTACACCGGGGAGCTGTTTTTT. As protein: CASSLARGTYTGELFF.

J is TRBJ2-1 and V is TRBV5-6, with D tentatively TRBD2 (7 bases). This CDR3 comprises 16 residues. With 4 bases removed from V and 4 bases from J, the gap between germline ends came to 18 bases. CDR1 is SGHDT, CDR2 YYEEEE, per germline. For the CDR3, the DNA is TGTGCCAGCAGCGGACTCAGGGGAGGGTCATACAATGAGCAGTTCTTC. Translating gives CASSGLRGGSYNEQFF.

CDR3 amino acids: CASSYARFSSSYEQYF. DNA of the CDR3: TGTGCCAGCAGTTACGCGCGATTCTCTAGCTCCTACGAGCAGTACTTC. The chain has TRBV6-5 and TRBJ2-7; D remains unclear. Germline loops: CDR1 MNHEY, CDR2 SVGAGI. The CDR3 has 16 amino acids. The V gene lost 2 bases and the J gene lost 0 bases, with 14 bases spanning the gap.

The genes are TRBV5-1 and TRBJ2-3; 11 bases line up with TRBD2. Germline trimming cut 3 bases from V and 0 bases from J; bases unmatched to any gene: 3. Germline-derived CDR1 and CDR2 are SGHRS and YFSETQ. The CDR3 contains 16 residues. DNA for the CDR3: TGCGCCAGCAGCTCCCGACTAGCGGGGAGCACAGATACGCAGTATTTT. This sequence encodes CASSSRLAGSTDTQYF.

The chain recombines TRBV19 with TRBJ1-1, with 7 bases aligning to TRBD1. CDR1 and CDR2 (germline): LNHDA, SQIVND (reference sequence). This CDR3 region has 15 residues. The J segment lost 2 bases and the V segment lost 4 bases, leaving 7 bases of the junction unmatched. CDR3 nucleotide sequence: TGTGCCAGTAGTACGACAGGGAGGCTCAACACTGAAGCTTTCTTT. It translates to CASSTTGRLNTEAFF.

The chain recombines TRBV18 with TRBJ2-4; TRBD1 agrees at 7 bases. Germline V gives CDR1 KGHSH, CDR2 LQKENI. V shed 3 bases and J 2 bases; nucleotides not matched to a gene: 7. This CDR3 contains 16 residues. The CDR3 spells CASSPTGSGPKNIQYF. CDR3 coding DNA: TGTGCCAGCTCACCGACAGGGAGTGGGCCCAAAAACATTCAGTACTTC.

V is TRBV5-5 and J is TRBJ2-1, with TRBD1 identical over 8 bases. J gave up 3 bases and V 7 bases, and 21 bases lay outside the gene matches. Looked up from germline, CDR1 is SGHKS and CDR2 is YYEKEE (reference sequence). CDR3 length: 19 amino acids. CDR3 nucleotides: TGTGCCAGCCACCATCTACAGGGGGTCCCTAGCGACAGCTACAATGAGCAGTTCTTC. Its protein is CASHHLQGVPSDSYNEQFF.

The chain employs TRBV2 and TRBJ2-1; 12 bases map to TRBD2. The CDR3 totals 13 residues. V shed 9 bases and J 7 bases; nucleotides not matched to a gene: 4. Germline lookup yields CDR1 SNHLY and CDR2 FYNNEI. CDR3: CASDGLAGNEQFF. CDR3 nucleotides: TGTGCCAGTGATGGACTAGCGGGGAATGAGCAGTTCTTC.

This chain connects TRBV30 to TRBJ2-1; possible D gene TRBD1, 6 bases. CDR1 and CDR2 from the germline V gene are GTSNPN and SVGIG (reference sequence). There are 14 residues in the CDR3. With 5 bases removed from V and 6 bases from J, the gap between germline ends came to 17 bases. CDR3 amino acids: CAWEPGHAVNEQFF. In DNA, the CDR3 is TGTGCCTGGGAGCCGGGACATGCGGTCAATGAGCAGTTCTTC.

V is TRBV6-5 and J is TRBJ1-1, with D perhaps TRBD1 (6 bases). V was pared by 0 bases and J by 1 base, with 12 bases between. The CDR3 has 16 residues. Germline CDR1 reads MNHEY; CDR2 reads SVGAGI. CDR3 sequence (DNA): TGTGCCAGCAGTTACTCGGGCTGGGGACAGAACACTGAAGCTTTCTTT. Protein: CASSYSGWGQNTEAFF.

The chain links TRBV6-5 to TRBJ2-5, with TRBD1 matching 8 bases. Germline trimming cut 7 bases from V and 4 bases from J; bases unmatched to any gene: 11. The CDR3 extends over 15 amino acids. Germline CDR1 is MNHEY and CDR2 is SVGAGI. CDR3 nucleotides: TGTGCCAGCACCCCCGGACAGGGCATTGGAGAGACCCAGTACTTC. It specifies CASTPGQGIGETQYF.

The chain links TRBV19 to TRBJ2-2; 8 nucleotides agree with TRBD1. The CDR3 is 14 residues long. V was clipped by 6 bases and J by 5 bases; unmatched bases: 5. The germline CDR1 and CDR2 sequences are LNHDA and SQIVND (reference sequence). The CDR3 DNA reads as TGTGCCAGTAGCGGACAGGGCTGGACCGGGGAGCTGTTTTTT. It yields the protein CASSGQGWTGELFF.

On this clone: The sample carries other DNA sequences with the same CDR3. The genes are TRBV20-1 and TRBJ1-1; a weak D match, TRBD1 (5 bases). This CDR3 contains 11 residues. Trimming shortened V by 3 bases and J by 6 bases, and 8 bases separated the two germline ends. Germline CDR1 reads DFQATT; CDR2 reads SNEGSKA (reference sequence). In DNA form, the CDR3 reads TGCAGTGCTAGCGACAGAGCTGAAGCTTTCTTT. Residues: CSASDRAEAFF.

The V call is TRBV16, the J call TRBJ2-7; 9 bases map to TRBD2. The CDR3 runs to 15 residues. The germline CDR1 and CDR2 sequences are KGHSY and FQNENV. The V gene end was trimmed by 7 bases and the J gene end by 0 bases; junction bases not matched to a gene: 7. CDR3 DNA: TGTGCCAGCACCCCGACTAGCGGACGCTCCTACGAGCAGTACTTC. It yields the protein CASTPTSGRSYEQYF.

This chain uses TRBV19 with TRBJ2-1; D perhaps matches TRBD1 (6 bases). Germline V gene sequence: CDR1 LNHDA, CDR2 SQIVND (reference sequence). Trimming took off 9 bases at V and 5 bases at J, with 17 bases between the two ends. This CDR3 contains 14 residues. The CDR3 region has the DNA TGTGCCAGCCGCAGCCTGGGGGCAAACAATGAGCAGTTCTTC. Protein product: CASRSLGANNEQFF.

V usage is TRBV7-9 and J usage is TRBJ1-4; D not resolved. V was clipped by 2 bases and J by 5 bases, with 21 bases between them. Germline CDR1 SEHNR, CDR2 FQNEAQ (reference sequence). The CDR3 extends over 18 amino acids. In DNA form, the CDR3 reads TGTGCCAGCAGCTTAAGTTTGAGCGCTTCCGGAATAAATGAAAAACTGTTTTTT. This encodes CASSLSLSASGINEKLFF.

This clone was seen only once. This chain uses TRBV5-1 with TRBJ2-1; 9 positions match TRBD1. Germline CDR1 reads SGHRS; CDR2 reads YFSETQ. The V gene end was trimmed by 4 bases and the J gene end by 6 bases; junction bases not matched to a gene: 8. The CDR3 covers 15 residues. The CDR3, as DNA: TGCGCCAGCAGCCCCGACGGGACAGGGCTCAATGAGCAGTTCTTC. Its translation: CASSPDGTGLNEQFF. The full variable domain, completed using reference TRBV5-1 and TRBJ2-1, is KAGVTQTPRYLIKTRGQQVTLSCSPISGHRSVSWYQQTPGQGLQFLFEYFSETQRNKGNFPGRFSGRQFSNSRSEMNVSTLELGDSALYLCASSPDGTGLNEQFFGPGTRLTVL.

This clone was counted a few times. The gene calls are TRBV7-2 and TRBJ2-5; 12 bases fit TRBD2. The CDR3 contains 17 residues. V shed 2 bases, J shed 4 bases, and the junction held 8 bases outside the gene matches. The germline V gene has CDR1 SGHTA and CDR2 FQGNSA. The CDR3 loop reads CASSLIPSGRAGETQYF. CDR3 sequence (DNA): TGTGCCAGCAGCTTAATTCCTAGCGGGAGGGCCGGAGAGACCCAGTACTTC.

The V call is TRBV3-1 (or the pseudogene TRBV3-2), the J call TRBJ1-1; D unclear. This CDR3 is built from 14 residues. Germline V gene sequence: CDR1 LGHDT, CDR2 YNNKEL (reference sequence). V lost 5 bases and J 4 bases, leaving 14 bases between the germline ends. The chain's CDR3 is CASSTNPPGTEAFF. Written as DNA, the CDR3 is TGTGCCAGCAGCACTAATCCCCCGGGCACTGAAGCTTTCTTT.

V is TRBV12-2 and J is TRBJ2-1; the table's D call of TRBD2 was not tested on the DNA. TRBV12-2 represents a pseudogene. The CDR3 totals 17 residues. The CDR3 bases are TGTGCAAGTCGCTTGACGAATGGACTAGCGGATATCAATGAGCAGTTCTTC. Translation: CASRLTNGLADINEQFF.